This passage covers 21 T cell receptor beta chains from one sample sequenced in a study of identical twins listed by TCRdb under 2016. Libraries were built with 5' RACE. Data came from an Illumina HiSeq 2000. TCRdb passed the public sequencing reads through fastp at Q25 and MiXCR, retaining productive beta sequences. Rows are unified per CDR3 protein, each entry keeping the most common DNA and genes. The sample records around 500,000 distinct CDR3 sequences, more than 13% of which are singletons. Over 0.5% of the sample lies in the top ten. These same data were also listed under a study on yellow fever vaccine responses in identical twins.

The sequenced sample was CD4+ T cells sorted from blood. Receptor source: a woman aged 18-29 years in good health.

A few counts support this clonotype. CDR3 nucleotides: TGCAGTGTCCTAGGGGAGGAGACCCAGTACTTC. This encodes CSVLGEETQYF. V and J are TRBV20-1 and TRBJ2-5, with D perhaps TRBD1 or TRBD2 (5 bases each). This CDR3 is 11 amino acids long. Germline CDR1 is DFQATT and CDR2 is SNEGSKA (reference sequence). V was pared by 7 bases and J by 5 bases, with 11 bases between.

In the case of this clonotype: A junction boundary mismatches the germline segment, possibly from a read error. CDR3 in amino acids: CASSKDEGSSTALRHNEQFF. The CDR3 DNA reads as TGTGCCAGCAGCAAAGATGAGGGGTCCTCAACCGCTCTACGACACAATGAGCAGTTCTTC. V is TRBV3-1 and J is TRBJ2-1; D might be TRBD1 or TRBD2, each matching 5 bases. The germline V gene encodes CDR1 LGHDT and CDR2 YNNKEL (reference sequence). The CDR3 runs 20 residues.

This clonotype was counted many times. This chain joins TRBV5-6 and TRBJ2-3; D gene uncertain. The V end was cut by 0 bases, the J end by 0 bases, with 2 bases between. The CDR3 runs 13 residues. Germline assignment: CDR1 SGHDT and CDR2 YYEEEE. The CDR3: CASSLDSTDTQYF. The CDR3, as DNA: TGTGCCAGCAGCTTGGACAGCACAGATACGCAGTATTTT.

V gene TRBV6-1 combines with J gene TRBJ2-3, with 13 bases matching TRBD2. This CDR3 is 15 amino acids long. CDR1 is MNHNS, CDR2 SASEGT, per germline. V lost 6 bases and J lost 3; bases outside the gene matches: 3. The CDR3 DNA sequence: TGTGCCAGCAGGGTACTAGCGGGAGGGACAGATACGCAGTATTTT. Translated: CASRVLAGGTDTQYF.

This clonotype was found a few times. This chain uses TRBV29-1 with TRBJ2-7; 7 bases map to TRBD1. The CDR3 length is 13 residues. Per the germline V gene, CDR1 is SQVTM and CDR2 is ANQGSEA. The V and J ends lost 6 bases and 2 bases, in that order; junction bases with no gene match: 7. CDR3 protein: CSVTGFLPYEQYF. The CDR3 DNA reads TGCAGCGTGACAGGGTTTTTGCCCTACGAGCAGTACTTC.

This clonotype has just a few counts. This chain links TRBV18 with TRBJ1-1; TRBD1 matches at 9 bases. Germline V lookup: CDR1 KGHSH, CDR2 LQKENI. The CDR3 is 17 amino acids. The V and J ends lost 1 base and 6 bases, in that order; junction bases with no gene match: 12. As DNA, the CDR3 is TGTGCCAGCTCACCACGGACCGCCGGGACAGGGTCCCCTGAAGCTTTCTTT. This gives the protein CASSPRTAGTGSPEAFF.

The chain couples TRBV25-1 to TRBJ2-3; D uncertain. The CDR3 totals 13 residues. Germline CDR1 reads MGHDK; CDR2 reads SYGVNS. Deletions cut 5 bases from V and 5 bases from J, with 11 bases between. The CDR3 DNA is TGTGCCAGCAGTCTCCTAAGGGTAGATACGCAGTATTTT. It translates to CASSLLRVDTQYF.

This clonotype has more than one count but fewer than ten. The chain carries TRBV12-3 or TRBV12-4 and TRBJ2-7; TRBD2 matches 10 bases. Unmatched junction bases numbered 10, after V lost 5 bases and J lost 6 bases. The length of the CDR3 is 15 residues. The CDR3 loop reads CASSPPSGSSSEQYF. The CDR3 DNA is TGTGCCAGCAGTCCACCTAGCGGGAGCTCGTCCGAGCAGTACTTC.

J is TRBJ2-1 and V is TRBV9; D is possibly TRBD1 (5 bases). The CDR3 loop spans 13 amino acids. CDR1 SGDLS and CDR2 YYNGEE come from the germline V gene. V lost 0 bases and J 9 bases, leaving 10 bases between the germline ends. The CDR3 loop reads CASSVVGASEQFF. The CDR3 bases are TGTGCCAGCAGCGTAGTAGGGGCGAGTGAGCAGTTCTTC.

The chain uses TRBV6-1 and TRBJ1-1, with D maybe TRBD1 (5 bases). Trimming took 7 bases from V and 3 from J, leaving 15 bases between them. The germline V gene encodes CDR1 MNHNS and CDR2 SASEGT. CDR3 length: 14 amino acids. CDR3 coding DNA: TGTGCCAGCACCCTGGGGCAGGTGGACACTGAAGCTTTCTTT. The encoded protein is CASTLGQVDTEAFF.

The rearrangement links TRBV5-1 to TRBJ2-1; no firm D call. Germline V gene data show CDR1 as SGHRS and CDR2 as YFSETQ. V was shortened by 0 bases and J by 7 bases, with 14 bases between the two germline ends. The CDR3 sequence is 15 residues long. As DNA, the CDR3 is TGCGCCAGCAGCTTGGAGCCAACGATGGGGAATGAGCAGTTCTTC. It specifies CASSLEPTMGNEQFF.

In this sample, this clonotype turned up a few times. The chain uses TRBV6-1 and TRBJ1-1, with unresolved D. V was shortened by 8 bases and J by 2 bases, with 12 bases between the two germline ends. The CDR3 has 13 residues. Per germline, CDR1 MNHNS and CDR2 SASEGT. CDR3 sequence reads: CASGDGLNTEAFF. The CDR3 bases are TGTGCCAGCGGAGACGGACTTAACACTGAAGCTTTCTTT.

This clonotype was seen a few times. CDR3 nucleotides: TGCGCCAGCAGCTCCCTAGCGGGGGACGAGCAGTACTTC. Its translation is CASSSLAGDEQYF. The rearrangement joins TRBV5-1 to TRBJ2-7; TRBD2 aligns across 10 bases. The V segment lost 3 bases and the J segment 5 bases; nucleotides outside the gene matches: 2. The CDR3 has 13 amino acids. Germline CDR1 SGHRS, CDR2 YFSETQ.

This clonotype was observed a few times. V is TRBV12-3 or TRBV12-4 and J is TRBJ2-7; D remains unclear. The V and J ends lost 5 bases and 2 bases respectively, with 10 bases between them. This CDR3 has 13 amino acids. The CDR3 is CASSPPVAYEQYF. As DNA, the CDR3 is TGTGCCAGCAGTCCACCAGTTGCCTACGAGCAGTACTTC.

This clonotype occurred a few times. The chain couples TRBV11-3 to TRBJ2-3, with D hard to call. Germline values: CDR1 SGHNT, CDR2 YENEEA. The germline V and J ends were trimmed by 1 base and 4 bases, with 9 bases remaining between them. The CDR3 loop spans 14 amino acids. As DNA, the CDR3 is TGTGCCAGCAGCTTAGCGGTCTGGGCAGATACGCAGTATTTT. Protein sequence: CASSLAVWADTQYF.

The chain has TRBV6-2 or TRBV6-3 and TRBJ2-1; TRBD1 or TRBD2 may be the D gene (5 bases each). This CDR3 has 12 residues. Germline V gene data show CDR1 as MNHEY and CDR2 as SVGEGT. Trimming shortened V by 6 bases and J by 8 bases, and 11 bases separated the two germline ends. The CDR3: CASRLGEHEQFF. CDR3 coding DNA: TGTGCCAGCAGACTGGGGGAGCATGAGCAGTTCTTC.

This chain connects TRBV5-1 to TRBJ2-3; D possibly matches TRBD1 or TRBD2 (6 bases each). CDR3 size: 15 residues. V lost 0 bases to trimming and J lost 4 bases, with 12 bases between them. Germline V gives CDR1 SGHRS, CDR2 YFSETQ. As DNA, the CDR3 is TGCGCCAGCAGCTTGGCTCCCGGGGGCGCAGATACGCAGTATTTT. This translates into CASSLAPGGADTQYF. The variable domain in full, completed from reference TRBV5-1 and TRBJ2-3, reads KAGVTQTPRYLIKTRGQQVTLSCSPISGHRSVSWYQQTPGQGLQFLFEYFSETQRNKGNFPGRFSGRQFSNSRSEMNVSTLELGDSALYLCASSLAPGGADTQYFGPGTRLTVL.

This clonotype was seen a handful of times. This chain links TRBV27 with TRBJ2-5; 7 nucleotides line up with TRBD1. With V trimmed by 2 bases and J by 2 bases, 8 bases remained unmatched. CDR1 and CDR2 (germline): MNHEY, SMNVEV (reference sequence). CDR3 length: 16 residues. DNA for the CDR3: TGTGCCAGCAGTTTAATAATGACAGGGCGACAAGAGACCCAGTACTTC. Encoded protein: CASSLIMTGRQETQYF.

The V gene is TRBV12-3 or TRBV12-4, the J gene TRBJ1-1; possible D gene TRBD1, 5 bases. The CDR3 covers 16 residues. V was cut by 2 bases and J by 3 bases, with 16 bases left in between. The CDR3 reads CASSLSRVMVDTEAFF. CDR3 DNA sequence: TGTGCCAGCAGTTTAAGCAGGGTGATGGTCGACACTGAAGCTTTCTTT.

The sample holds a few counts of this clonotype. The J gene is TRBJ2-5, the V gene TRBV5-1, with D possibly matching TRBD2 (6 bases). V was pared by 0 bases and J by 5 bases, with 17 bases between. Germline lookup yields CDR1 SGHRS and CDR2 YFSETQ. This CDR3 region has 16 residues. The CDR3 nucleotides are TGCGCCAGCAGCTTGGGGGCTAGCGAAGTACGGGAGACCCAGTACTTC. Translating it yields CASSLGASEVRETQYF. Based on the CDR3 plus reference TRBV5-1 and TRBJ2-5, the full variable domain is KAGVTQTPRYLIKTRGQQVTLSCSPISGHRSVSWYQQTPGQGLQFLFEYFSETQRNKGNFPGRFSGRQFSNSRSEMNVSTLELGDSALYLCASSLGASEVRETQYFGPGTRLLVL.

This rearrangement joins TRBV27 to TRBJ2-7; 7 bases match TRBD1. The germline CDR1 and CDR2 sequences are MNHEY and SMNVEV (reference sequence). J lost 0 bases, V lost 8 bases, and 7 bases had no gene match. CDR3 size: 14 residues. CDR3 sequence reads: CASSGQGVSYEQYF. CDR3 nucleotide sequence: TGTGCCAGCTCAGGCCAGGGGGTCTCCTACGAGCAGTACTTC.